These T cell receptor beta chains were read from a single sample in a study of cytomegalovirus exposure and HLA in healthy donors. Clones were sequenced by immunoSEQ multiplex PCR, and TCRdb holds only the in-frame ones, with some missing. The sample table sets out 95,000 to 110,000 clones. The sequencing input was PBMCs. The receptors originated from a man aged 35-49 years in good health and CMV-seronegative. The CDR3 runs from the conserved cysteine through the conserved F or W. Fields, in order: J gene, V gene, CDR3 length, CDR3 protein.

TRBJ2-4 | TRBV19 | 14 | CASSIQARKNIQYF
TRBJ2-5 | TRBV28 | 14 | CASGLLAGVETQYF
TRBJ1-2 | TRBV19 | 16 | CASSKGQGAGYYGYTF
TRBJ1-2 | TRBV5-4 | 15 | CASSLRGGRSDGYTF
TRBJ1-4 | TRBV16 | 15 | CASSLLLPEHEKLFF
TRBJ2-7 | TRBV7-2 | 11 | CASSHREEQYF
TRBJ2-1 | TRBV30 | 11 | CAWRFQVEQFF
TRBJ1-2 | TRBV7-9 | 17 | CASSLPLGQGLNYGYTF
TRBJ2-3 | TRBV7-6 | 17 | CASSLAIGTGVPDTQYF
TRBJ1-1 | TRBV2 | 12 | CASRQGTTEAFF
TRBJ2-1 | TRBV4-2 | 17 | CASSQGKGGAPYNEQFF
TRBJ1-5 | TRBV7-2 | 15 | CASSPRGNSNQPQHF
TRBJ1-2 | TRBV5-1 | 16 | CASSLTQGAFDYGYTF
TRBJ2-3 | TRBV10-2 | 13 | CASSVLAADTQYF
TRBJ1-1 | TRBV5-4 | 15 | CASSLPQGVNTEAFF
TRBJ2-7 | TRBV5-6 | 13 | CASSLLGLGEQYF
TRBJ2-1 | TRBV19 | 13 | CASSPGTSGEQFF
TRBJ2-5 | TRBV6-1 | 18 | CASSEKLGGQGLSGEQYF
TRBJ1-2 | TRBV28 | 15 | CASSLVFPSRYGYTF
TRBJ2-7 | TRBV10-3 | 14 | CAISPPPGGYEQYF
TRBJ2-7 | TRBV30 | 17 | CAWSVAQGLRYSYEQYF
TRBJ2-5 | TRBV7-2 | 14 | CASSFRGQKETQYF
TRBJ1-1 | TRBV5-5 | 16 | CASSSDRAGESTEAFF
TRBJ2-1 | TRBV7-2 | 15 | CASSFGTSGGNEQFF
TRBJ2-3 | TRBV4-3 | 13 | CASSQDLADSRYF
TRBJ2-3 | TRBV5-1 | 15 | CASSLGGPAGDTQYF
TRBJ2-1 | TRBV7-6 | 16 | CASSLVSSGGSNEQFF